Listed below are T cell receptor beta chains from one sample, sequenced in a study of shared clonotypes between healthy human individuals. The repertoire was sequenced with immunoSEQ multiplex PCR; TCRdb's copy has only in-frame clones and lacks some. The sample contains millions of clones, over 85% of which appear only once. Sequencing was carried out using naive CD4+ T cells sorted from blood. The receptors stem from a man aged 18 to 29 in good health. CDR3s include the opening cysteine and the closing phenylalanine or tryptophan. The D gene is left open where the match is weak. The listing skips clone size in some rows; elsewhere it reads once, few, many or a size class.

D,size,J,V,CDR3,DNA
TRBD2,few,TRBJ2-7,TRBV5-1,CASSLGAAGGSYEQYF,TGCGCCAGCAGCTTGGGTGCGGCGGGAGGATCCTACGAGCAGTACTTC
TRBD1,NA,TRBJ2-2,TRBV5-1,CASSLYGTGTNTGELFF,TGCGCCAGCAGCTTATACGGGACAGGAACGAACACCGGGGAGCTGTTTTTT
NA,NA,TRBJ2-7,TRBV6-5,CASGPDRKREQYF,TGTGCCAGCGGACCGGACAGAAAGCGCGAGCAGTACTTC
NA,NA,TRBJ1-1,TRBV6-4,CASSDRGQAFF,TGTGCCAGCAGTGACAGGGGCCAAGCTTTCTTT
NA,few,TRBJ1-5,TRBV28,CASSLWGQPQHF,TGTGCCAGCAGTTTATGGGGCCAGCCCCAGCATTTT
NA,NA,TRBJ2-3,TRBV7-2,CASSWTGGTDTQYF,TGTGCCAGCAGCTGGACGGGAGGCACAGATACGCAGTATTTT
NA,NA,TRBJ1-4,TRBV11-2,CASSGVIGEKLFF,TGTGCCAGCAGCGGGGTCATAGGTGAAAAACTGTTTTTT
TRBD2,NA,TRBJ2-1,TRBV5-1,CASSSRITSGSWNEQFF,TGCGCCAGCAGCTCCCGTATTACTAGCGGGAGCTGGAATGAGCAGTTCTTC
TRBD1,NA,TRBJ1-2,TRBV9,CASSVGDSYGYTF,TGTGCCAGCAGCGTAGGGGACAGCTATGGCTACACCTTC
TRBD1,once,TRBJ1-6,TRBV5-1,CASSLGGSSYNSPLHF,TGCGCCAGCAGCCTAGGGGGCAGCTCCTATAATTCACCCCTCCACTTT
TRBD1,NA,TRBJ1-4,TRBV2,CASSGTGKNEKLFF,TGTGCCAGCAGTGGGACAGGGAAGAATGAAAAACTGTTTTTT
NA,NA,TRBJ2-5,TRBV10-1,CASSESGIGTDQETQYF,TGCGCCAGCAGTGAGTCGGGGATCGGGACTGACCAAGAGACCCAGTACTTC